Listed below are T cell receptor beta chains from one sample, sequenced in a study of blood T cell repertoires in COVID-19. TCRdb's table, derived via immunoSEQ multiplex PCR, lists solely in-frame clones and lacks some. This sample has fewer than 200,000 clones; about 74% occur once, and the top ten carry 3%. Sequencing was performed on peripheral blood. These receptors originate from an elderly woman with acute or convalescent COVID-19. The CDR3 runs from the conserved cysteine through the conserved F or W. D genes are given only for firm matches. Not every row has a clone size; where given, it reads once, few, many or a size class.

CDR3aa	CDR3nt	v_gene	d_gene	abundance	j_gene
CASRRQPETQYF	TGTGCCAGCAGAAGACAGCCAGAGACCCAGTACTTC	TRBV28	.	.	TRBJ2-5
CASTQSSGANVLTF	TGTGCCAGCACCCAGAGCTCTGGGGCCAACGTCCTGACTTTC	TRBV3-1/TRBV3-2	.	.	TRBJ2-6
CASGQGRGMATEAFF	TGTGCCAGCGGGCAGGGGCGTGGGATGGCCACTGAAGCTTTCTTT	TRBV27	.	.	TRBJ1-1
CATSDSPDRALRGELFF	TGTGCCACCAGTGATTCGCCGGACAGGGCCTTGAGAGGGGAGCTGTTTTTT	TRBV24-1	TRBD1	.	TRBJ2-2
CASSLTGGAYEQYF	TGTGCCAGCAGCTTAACTGGCGGGGCCTACGAGCAGTACTTC	TRBV7-2	.	few	TRBJ2-7
CASSLAGTNYGYTF	TGTGCCAGTAGTCTGGCAGGGACTAACTATGGCTACACCTTC	TRBV19	.	.	TRBJ1-2
CASRTSNYGYTF	TGTGCCAGCAGAACTTCTAACTATGGCTACACCTTC	TRBV6-1	.	once	TRBJ1-2
CASSLSPGEEEQYF	TGCGCCAGCAGCTTATCCCCCGGGGAGGAAGAGCAGTACTTC	TRBV5-1	.	.	TRBJ2-7
CASSYPGGEVTEAFF	TGTGCCAGCAGTTACCCAGGGGGCGAGGTCACTGAAGCTTTCTTT	TRBV6-2/TRBV6-3	TRBD1	.	TRBJ1-1
CAISPGQGENTIYF	TGTGCCATCAGTCCCGGACAGGGCGAAAACACCATATATTTT	TRBV10-3	TRBD1	.	TRBJ1-3
CASSTDRGQGYTF	TGTGCCAGCAGTACGGACAGGGGGCAGGGCTACACCTTC	TRBV27	TRBD1	.	TRBJ1-2
CATSDFQTGVYEQYF	TGTGCCACCAGTGATTTCCAGACAGGGGTGTACGAGCAGTACTTC	TRBV24-1	TRBD1	.	TRBJ2-7
CASSEALRGYAVSYEQYF	TGTGCCAGCAGTGAAGCGCTTCGGGGGTATGCAGTCTCCTACGAGCAGTACTTC	TRBV2	.	.	TRBJ2-7
CASSIAPDSTPVRGEQFF	TGTGCCAGTAGTATAGCGCCAGACTCGACCCCTGTTCGAGGTGAGCAGTTCTTC	TRBV19	.	few	TRBJ2-1
CASSHQQGASNQPQHF	TGCGCCAGCAGCCACCAACAGGGGGCTAGCAATCAGCCCCAGCATTTT	TRBV4-1	TRBD1	.	TRBJ1-5
CASRDRALSGANVLTF	TGTGCCAGCCGGGACAGGGCTCTCTCTGGGGCCAACGTCCTGACTTTC	TRBV19	TRBD1	.	TRBJ2-6
CATLSNLGTGEGSGGPQHF	TGCGCCACCCTCTCCAACTTAGGGACAGGGGAAGGATCCGGGGGGCCCCAGCATTTT	TRBV5-1	TRBD1	.	TRBJ1-5
CASSARQGSSSEANVLTF	TGTGCCAGCAGCGCGAGACAGGGTTCCTCCTCTGAGGCCAACGTCCTGACTTTC	TRBV7-8	TRBD1	.	TRBJ2-6
CASSANYEQYF	TGCGCCAGCAGTGCAAACTACGAGCAGTACTTC	TRBV10-2	.	many	TRBJ2-7
CASSSGWGGAQETQYF	TGTGCCAGCAGCTCCGGGTGGGGAGGGGCCCAAGAGACCCAGTACTTC	TRBV7-6	TRBD2	few	TRBJ2-5
CASRVTEDYGYTF	TGTGCCAGCAGGGTGACTGAAGACTATGGCTACACCTTC	TRBV2	.	.	TRBJ1-2
CASSQPGTSYEQYF	TGCGCCAGCAGCCAGCCCGGGACTAGCTACGAGCAGTACTTC	TRBV4-1	TRBD2	.	TRBJ2-7
CASSQDRGNIQYF	TGTGCCAGCAGCCAAGATAGAGGGAACATTCAGTACTTC	TRBV3-1/TRBV3-2	.	.	TRBJ2-4
CATSESRNEQFF	TGTGCCACCAGTGAGTCGAGGAATGAGCAGTTCTTC	TRBV24-1	.	.	TRBJ2-1
CASSQLLLAGGKDEQFF	TGCGCCAGCAGCCAACTACTACTAGCGGGAGGGAAGGATGAGCAGTTCTTC	TRBV4-3	TRBD2	.	TRBJ2-1
CASGNPGVRDYGYTF	TGTGCCAGCGGAAACCCCGGGGTGCGGGACTATGGCTACACCTTC	TRBV7-2	.	few	TRBJ1-2
CASSHGGSANEQFF	TGTGCCAGCAGCCATGGCGGTAGCGCGAATGAGCAGTTCTTC	TRBV3-1/TRBV3-2	.	.	TRBJ2-1
CASSRRAGASSYEQYF	TGTGCCAGTAGCAGGAGAGCAGGGGCGAGCTCCTACGAGCAGTACTTC	TRBV19	.	.	TRBJ2-7
CASSFLPGGGEYNEQFF	TGTGCCAGCAGTTTTCTCCCGGGGGGAGGGGAATACAATGAGCAGTTCTTC	TRBV7-2	TRBD2	.	TRBJ2-1
CSASSLAGGGTDTQYF	TGCAGTGCTAGTTCACTAGCGGGAGGAGGCACAGATACGCAGTATTTT	TRBV20-1	TRBD2	.	TRBJ2-3
CASVNVLAGRKNTGELFF	TGTGCCAGCGTAAATGTCCTAGCGGGACGAAAGAACACCGGGGAGCTGTTTTTT	TRBV5-8	TRBD2	few	TRBJ2-2
CASSFSPTGVLSEAFF	TGCGCCAGCAGCTTTTCCCCGACAGGGGTATTGTCTGAAGCTTTCTTT	TRBV5-1	TRBD1	.	TRBJ1-1
CASSQGGSWTGQFF	TGTGCCAGCAGCCAAGGGGGTAGCTGGACTGGGCAGTTCTTC	TRBV4-2	.	many	TRBJ2-1
CASTPGQGNTEAFF	TGTGCCAGCACCCCTGGACAGGGGAACACTGAAGCTTTCTTT	TRBV28	TRBD1	.	TRBJ1-1
CASSGDFTNQPQHF	TGTGCCAGCAGCGGGGACTTTACTAATCAGCCCCAGCATTTT	TRBV5-8	.	.	TRBJ1-5
CASSLSASLAGGPPDTQYF	TGCGCCAGCAGCCTAAGTGCATCTCTAGCGGGAGGGCCCCCAGATACGCAGTATTTT	TRBV4-1	TRBD2	.	TRBJ2-3
CASSPLTGSIGYTF	TGTGCCAGCAGTCCCCTGACAGGGTCGATTGGCTACACCTTC	TRBV27	TRBD1	.	TRBJ1-2
CASSLAPGGTGYNEQFF	TGTGCCAGCAGCTTAGCTCCAGGTGGGACAGGGTACAATGAGCAGTTCTTC	TRBV7-7	TRBD1	.	TRBJ2-1
CATSALADFTDTQYF	TGTGCCACCAGTGCACTAGCGGACTTCACAGATACGCAGTATTTT	TRBV24-1	TRBD2	.	TRBJ2-3
CASSLSGGSSYNEQFF	TGTGCCAGCAGTCTTAGCGGGGGGAGCTCCTACAATGAGCAGTTCTTC	TRBV21-1	.	.	TRBJ2-1
CATSGLVDTDTQYF	TGTGCCACCAGTGGACTAGTTGACACAGATACGCAGTATTTT	TRBV24-1	.	.	TRBJ2-3
CASSEDTGGYNEQFF	TGTGCCAGCAGTGAAGACACCGGCGGCTACAATGAGCAGTTCTTC	TRBV2	.	.	TRBJ2-1
CASSFLTGGPYNSPLHF	TGTGCCAGCAGTTTTTTGACGGGGGGACCTTATAATTCACCCCTCCACTTT	TRBV28	.	.	TRBJ1-6
CASSLQGNEQFF	TGTGCCAGCAGCCTACAGGGGAATGAGCAGTTCTTC	TRBV7-9	TRBD1	once	TRBJ2-1
CASSLGRQGSNSPLHF	TGTGCCAGCAGCTTAGGTCGGCAGGGCAGCAATTCACCCCTCCACTTT	TRBV11-3	.	.	TRBJ1-6
CATSDAGTPYNEQFF	TGTGCCACCAGTGATGCCGGGACACCTTACAATGAGCAGTTCTTC	TRBV24-1	.	many	TRBJ2-1
CAWTPKGLGLNQPQHF	TGTGCCTGGACCCCAAAGGGGCTTGGTTTAAATCAGCCCCAGCATTTT	TRBV30	.	few	TRBJ1-5
CASSEAVGTGANQPQHF	TGTGCCAGCAGTGAAGCCGTAGGGACAGGGGCGAATCAGCCCCAGCATTTT	TRBV6-1	TRBD1	many	TRBJ1-5
CASSPRGGADTQYF	TGCGCCAGCAGCCCCCGAGGGGGCGCAGATACGCAGTATTTT	TRBV5-1	TRBD1	.	TRBJ2-3
CASSESRGRQKDSGNTIYF	TGCGCCAGCAGTGAGTCGAGGGGGCGACAGAAGGACTCTGGAAACACCATATATTTT	TRBV10-1	TRBD1	.	TRBJ1-3
CASRDSDSNQPQHF	TGTGCCAGCAGGGACAGTGATAGCAATCAGCCCCAGCATTTT	TRBV2	.	.	TRBJ1-5
CASSRNAGTFSYNEQFF	TGTGCCAGCAGCAGGAATGCTGGGACATTCTCCTACAATGAGCAGTTCTTC	TRBV5-4	.	.	TRBJ2-1